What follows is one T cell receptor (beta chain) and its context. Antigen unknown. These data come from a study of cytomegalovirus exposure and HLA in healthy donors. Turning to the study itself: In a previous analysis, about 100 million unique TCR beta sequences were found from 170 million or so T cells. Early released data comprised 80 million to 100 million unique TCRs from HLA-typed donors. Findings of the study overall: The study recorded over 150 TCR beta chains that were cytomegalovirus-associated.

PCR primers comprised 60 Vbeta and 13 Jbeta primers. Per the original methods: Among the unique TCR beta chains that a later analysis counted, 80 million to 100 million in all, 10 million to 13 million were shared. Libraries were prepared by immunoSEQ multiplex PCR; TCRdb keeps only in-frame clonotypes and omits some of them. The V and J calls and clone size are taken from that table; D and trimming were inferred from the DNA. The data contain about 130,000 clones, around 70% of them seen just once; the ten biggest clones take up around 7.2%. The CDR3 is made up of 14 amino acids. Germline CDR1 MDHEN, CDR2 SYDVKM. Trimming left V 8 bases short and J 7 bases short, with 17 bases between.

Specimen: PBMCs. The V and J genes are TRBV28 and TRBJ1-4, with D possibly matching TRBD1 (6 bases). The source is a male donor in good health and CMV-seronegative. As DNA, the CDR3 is TGTGCCAGCTGTAGCAGGGGTGGGGGTGAAAAACTGTTTTTT. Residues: CASCSRGGGEKLFF.